A single sample is the source of the 15 T cell receptor beta chains below, sequenced in a study of cytotoxic CD8 clonotypes in ibrutinib-treated CLL. Profiled with immunoSEQ multiplex PCR; TCRdb holds only in-frame clones, not every one. Here the sample spans tens of thousands of clones, just under 70% being singletons. Sequencing used PBMCs, obtained after 24 months of ibrutinib treatment. The source is a human donor with chronic lymphocytic leukemia.

The chain employs TRBV5-1 and TRBJ1-1; D not certain. This CDR3 has 16 amino acids. Trimming left V 2 bases short and J 1 base short, with 15 bases between. In germline, CDR1 is SGHRS, CDR2 YFSETQ. CDR3 sequence: CASSFAAVIGNTEAFF. CDR3 DNA: TGCGCCAGCAGCTTTGCGGCGGTTATCGGGAACACTGAAGCTTTCTTT.

This chain connects TRBV6-1 to TRBJ2-1; 7 bases align to TRBD1. Per germline, CDR1 MNHNS and CDR2 SASEGT. The CDR3 spans 15 residues. V dropped 2 bases and J dropped 5; count of bases not matched to a gene: 6. CDR3 sequence: CASSEPRDSNNEQFF. The DNA for the CDR3 is TGTGCCAGCAGTGAACCCCGGGACAGCAACAATGAGCAGTTCTTC.

The chain combines TRBV5-1 with TRBJ1-6; 9 bases are shared with TRBD1. V was clipped by 4 bases and J by 2 bases; unmatched bases: 4. The CDR3 totals 16 residues. The germline V gene has CDR1 SGHRS and CDR2 YFSETQ. The CDR3 sequence is CASSPGQGTYNSPLHF. As DNA, the CDR3 is TGCGCCAGCAGCCCAGGACAGGGGACCTATAATTCACCCCTCCACTTT.

This clone was detected a few times. V and J are TRBV10-1 and TRBJ1-5; D gene unclear. Germline-derived CDR1 and CDR2 are WNHNN and SYGVQD (reference sequence). This CDR3 contains 18 residues. V was shortened by 2 bases and J by 2 bases, with 19 bases between the two germline ends. CDR3 DNA: TGCGCCAGCAGTGAGCAGACTCCCGGGAGGTGGGGCAATCAGCCCCAGCATTTT. Amino acids: CASSEQTPGRWGNQPQHF.

J is TRBJ2-7 and V is TRBV6-5, with a possible D match to TRBD2 (7 bases). This CDR3 has 14 amino acids. The V end lost 0 bases, the J end lost 3 bases, and 9 bases lay between the germline ends. Per germline, CDR1 MNHEY and CDR2 SVGAGI. In nucleotides, the CDR3 is TGTGCCAGCAGTTACTCGGGAGGGGGCTACGAGCAGTACTTC. This gives the protein CASSYSGGGYEQYF.

V is TRBV11-1 and J is TRBJ1-1; tentative D call: TRBD1 (5 bases). Germline lookup yields CDR1 SGHAT and CDR2 FQDESV (reference sequence). V lost 5 bases and J 1 base, leaving 8 bases between the germline ends. This CDR3 spans 13 amino acids. CDR3 sequence reads: CASSPGPNTEAFF. DNA for the CDR3: TGTGCCAGCAGCCCGGGGCCGAACACTGAAGCTTTCTTT. The entire variable domain, with the rest obtained from reference TRBV11-1 and TRBJ1-1, is as follows: EAEVAQSPRYKITEKSQAVAFWCDPISGHATLYWYRQILGQGPELLVQFQDESVVDDSQLPKDRFSAERLKGVDSTLKIQPAELGDSAMYLCASSPGPNTEAFFGQGTRLTVV.

The chain combines TRBV2 with TRBJ2-1; a weak D match, TRBD2 (6 bases). This CDR3 is built from 13 residues. Germline CDR1 SNHLY, CDR2 FYNNEI. Trimming shortened V by 3 bases and J by 4 bases, and 7 bases separated the two germline ends. The CDR3 is CASSDREYNEQFF. The DNA of the CDR3 is TGTGCCAGCAGTGACCGGGAGTACAATGAGCAGTTCTTC. The variable domain in full, completed from reference TRBV2 and TRBJ2-1, reads EPEVTQTPSHQVTQMGQEVILRCVPISNHLYFYWYRQILGQKVEFLVSFYNNEISEKSEIFDDQFSVERPDGSNFTLKIRSTKLEDSAMYFCASSDREYNEQFFGPGTRLTVL.

V is TRBV18 and J is TRBJ2-1; 10 bases are a match to TRBD2. J gave up 7 bases and V 3 bases, and 9 bases lay outside the gene matches. CDR1 is KGHSH, CDR2 LQKENI, per germline. CDR3 length: 16 residues. CDR3 nucleotide sequence: TGTGCCAGCTCACCCCCAGAGCGGGGGGGCTGGAATGAGCAGTTCTTC. Encoded protein: CASSPPERGGWNEQFF.

The rearrangement uses TRBV5-4 and TRBJ2-7, with 10 positions matching TRBD2. The CDR3 sequence is 15 residues long. Per the germline V gene, CDR1 is SGHNT and CDR2 is YYREEE (reference sequence). With V trimmed by 5 bases and J by 1 base, 6 bases remained unmatched. The CDR3 protein is CASSWTSGDSYEQYF. As DNA, the CDR3 is TGTGCCAGCAGTTGGACTAGCGGCGATTCCTACGAGCAGTACTTC.

This clone has more than one count but fewer than ten. The V gene is TRBV5-4, the J gene TRBJ1-3, with D possibly matching TRBD1 (6 bases). The CDR3 totals 13 residues. CDR1 and CDR2 from the germline V gene are SGHNT and YYREEE (reference sequence). V was trimmed by 10 bases and J by 0 bases, leaving 11 bases between them. The CDR3 sequence: CAAGESSGNTIYF. The CDR3 DNA reads TGTGCCGCAGGGGAGAGCTCTGGAAACACCATATATTTT.

The CDR3 region is CGRRQSYEQYF. The CDR3 coding sequence is TGCGGGCGGCGGCAATCCTACGAGCAGTACTTC. V gene TRBV20-1 combines with J gene TRBJ2-7, with no clear D. Germline CDR1 and CDR2: DFQATT and SNEGSKA (reference sequence). The CDR3 length is 11 residues.

CDR3 amino acids: CASSQTGPKDEKLFF. The CDR3 DNA follows: TGTGCCAGCTCTCAAACCGGGCCCAAGGATGAAAAACTGTTTTTT. V is TRBV18 and J is TRBJ1-4; D remains ambiguous. This CDR3 contains 15 residues. V gave up 6 bases and J gave up 6 bases, with 17 bases separating them. The germline V gene encodes CDR1 KGHSH and CDR2 LQKENI.

This clone has only a few counts. The chain joins TRBV23-1 to TRBJ1-5; TRBD1 might be the D (6 bases). TRBV23-1 is assigned to the ORF class and has an uncertain function. The CDR3 runs 14 residues. Trimming shortened V by 11 bases and J by 3 bases, and 17 bases separated the two germline ends. The CDR3 loop reads CAPSPGQSNQPQHF. The CDR3 nucleotides are TGCGCCCCCAGTCCCGGACAGTCCAATCAGCCCCAGCATTTT.

In the case of this clone: Germline is not matched at one junction end, which may reflect a read error. The chain uses TRBV5-6 and TRBJ2-7; D is perhaps TRBD1 or TRBD2 (6 bases each). CDR1 and CDR2 from the germline V gene are SGHDT and YYEEEE. CDR3 length equals 12 residues. CDR3 residues: CASSLTGGRADF. The CDR3 DNA is TGTGCCAGCAGCCTAACCGGGGGCCGGGCCGACTTC.

The V gene is TRBV4-2, the J gene TRBJ2-2; 15 nucleotides agree with TRBD2. The CDR3 covers 17 residues. The V and J ends lost 4 bases and 0 bases, in that order; junction bases with no gene match: 0. Per germline, CDR1 LGHNA and CDR2 YNFKEQ. CDR3 sequence reads: CASSRTSGGANTGELFF. The DNA of the CDR3 is TGTGCCAGCAGCCGGACTAGCGGGGGGGCGAACACCGGGGAGCTGTTTTTT.